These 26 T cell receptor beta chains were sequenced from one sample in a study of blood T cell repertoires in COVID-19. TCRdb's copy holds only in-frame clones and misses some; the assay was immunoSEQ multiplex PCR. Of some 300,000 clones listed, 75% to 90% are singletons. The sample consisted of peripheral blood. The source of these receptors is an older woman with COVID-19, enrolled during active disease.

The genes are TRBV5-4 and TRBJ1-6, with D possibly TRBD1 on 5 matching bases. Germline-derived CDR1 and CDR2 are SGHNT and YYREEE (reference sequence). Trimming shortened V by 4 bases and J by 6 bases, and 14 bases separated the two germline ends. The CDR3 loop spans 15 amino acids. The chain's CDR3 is CASSPLQGTNSPLHF. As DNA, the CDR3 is TGTGCCAGCAGCCCGCTGCAGGGAACTAATTCACCCCTCCACTTT.

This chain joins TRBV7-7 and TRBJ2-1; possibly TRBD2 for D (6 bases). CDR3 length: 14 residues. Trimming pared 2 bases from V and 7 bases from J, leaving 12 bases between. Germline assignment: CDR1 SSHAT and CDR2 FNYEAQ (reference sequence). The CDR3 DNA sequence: TGTGCCAGCAGCTTACGTTGGGGGGAAAATGAGCAGTTCTTC. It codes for CASSLRWGENEQFF.

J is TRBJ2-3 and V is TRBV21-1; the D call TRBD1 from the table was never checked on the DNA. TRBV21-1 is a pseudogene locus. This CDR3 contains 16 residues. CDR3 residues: CASSKGNRGRTDTQYF. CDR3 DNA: TGTGCCAGCAGCAAAGGAAACAGGGGGCGGACAGATACGCAGTATTTT.

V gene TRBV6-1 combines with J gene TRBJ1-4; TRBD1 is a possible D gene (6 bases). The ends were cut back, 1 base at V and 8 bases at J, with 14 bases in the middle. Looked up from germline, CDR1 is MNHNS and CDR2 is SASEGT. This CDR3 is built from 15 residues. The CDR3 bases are TGTGCCAGCAGTGAAGTAGGGGGGGGCGAGGAAAAACTGTTTTTT. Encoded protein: CASSEVGGGEEKLFF.

Here the CDR3 DNA reads TGTGCCAGCAGTATAGGGGGGGACTCTGGAAACACCATATATTTT. Protein: CASSIGGDSGNTIYF. The chain combines TRBV6-5 with TRBJ1-3; maybe TRBD1 (6 bases). CDR1 and CDR2 (germline): MNHEY, SVGAGI. The length of the CDR3 is 15 residues. V was trimmed by 5 bases and J by 0 bases, leaving 11 bases between them.

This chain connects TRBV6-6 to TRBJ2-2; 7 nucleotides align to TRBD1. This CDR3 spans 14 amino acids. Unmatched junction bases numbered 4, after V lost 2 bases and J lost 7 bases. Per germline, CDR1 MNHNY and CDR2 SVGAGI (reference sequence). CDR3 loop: CASSYATGLGELFF. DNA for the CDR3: TGTGCCAGCAGTTACGCGACAGGGCTCGGGGAGCTGTTTTTT.

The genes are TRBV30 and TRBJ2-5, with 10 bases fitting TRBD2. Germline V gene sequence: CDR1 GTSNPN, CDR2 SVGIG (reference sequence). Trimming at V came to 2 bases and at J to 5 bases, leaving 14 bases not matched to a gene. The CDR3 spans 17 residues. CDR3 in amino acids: CAWSHSGGFPYRETQYF. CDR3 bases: TGTGCCTGGAGTCATAGCGGGGGGTTTCCCTACAGGGAGACCCAGTACTTC.

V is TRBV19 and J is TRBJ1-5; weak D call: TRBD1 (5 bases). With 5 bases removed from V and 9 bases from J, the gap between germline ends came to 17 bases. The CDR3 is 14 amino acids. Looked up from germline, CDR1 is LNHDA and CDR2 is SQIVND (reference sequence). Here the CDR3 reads CASSDTGPRGPQHF. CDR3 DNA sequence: TGTGCCAGTAGTGATACAGGTCCAAGGGGGCCCCAGCATTTT.

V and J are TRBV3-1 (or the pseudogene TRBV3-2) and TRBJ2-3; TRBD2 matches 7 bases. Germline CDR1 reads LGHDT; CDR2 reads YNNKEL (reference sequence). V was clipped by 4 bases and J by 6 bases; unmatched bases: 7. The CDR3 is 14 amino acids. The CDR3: CASSLRLAGDTQYF. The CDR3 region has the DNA TGTGCCAGCAGCCTGAGACTAGCCGGGGATACGCAGTATTTT.

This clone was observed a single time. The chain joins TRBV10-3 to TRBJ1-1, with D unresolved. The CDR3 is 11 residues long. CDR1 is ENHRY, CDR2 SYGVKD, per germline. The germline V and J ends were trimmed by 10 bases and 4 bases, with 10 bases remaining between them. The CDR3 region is CASGEFTEAFF. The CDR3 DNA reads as TGTGCCAGCGGGGAGTTCACTGAAGCTTTCTTT.

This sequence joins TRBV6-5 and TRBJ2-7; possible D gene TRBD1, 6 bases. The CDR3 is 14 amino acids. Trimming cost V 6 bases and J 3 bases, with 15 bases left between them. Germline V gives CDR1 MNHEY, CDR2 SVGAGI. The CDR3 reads CASRLNRDHYEQYF. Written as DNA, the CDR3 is TGTGCCAGCAGACTCAACAGGGATCACTACGAGCAGTACTTC.

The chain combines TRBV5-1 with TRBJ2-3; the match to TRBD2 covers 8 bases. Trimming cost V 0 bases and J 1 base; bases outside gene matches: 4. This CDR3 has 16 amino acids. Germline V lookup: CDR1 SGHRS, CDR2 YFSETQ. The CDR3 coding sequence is TGCGCCAGCAGCTTGGATGGAGCGGGGGGCACAGATACGCAGTATTTT. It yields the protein CASSLDGAGGTDTQYF.

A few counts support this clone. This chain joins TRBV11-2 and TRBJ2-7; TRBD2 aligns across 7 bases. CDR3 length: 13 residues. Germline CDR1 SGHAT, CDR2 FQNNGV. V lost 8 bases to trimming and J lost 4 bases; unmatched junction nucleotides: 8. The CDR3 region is CASLGGLEYEQYF. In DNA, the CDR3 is TGTGCCAGCCTCGGGGGGTTAGAGTACGAGCAGTACTTC.

CDR3 sequence: CAISELLGSTGELFF. CDR3 nucleotide sequence: TGTGCCATCAGTGAATTATTGGGGAGCACCGGGGAGCTGTTTTTT. This chain uses TRBV10-3 with TRBJ2-2, with D maybe TRBD2 (5 bases). V dropped 3 bases and J dropped 4 bases, with 12 bases sitting between them. This CDR3 has 15 residues. CDR1 ENHRY and CDR2 SYGVKD come from the germline V gene.

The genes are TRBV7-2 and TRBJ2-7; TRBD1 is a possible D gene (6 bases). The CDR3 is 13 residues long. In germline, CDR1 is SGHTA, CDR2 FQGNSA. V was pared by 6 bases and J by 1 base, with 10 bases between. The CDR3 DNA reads TGTGCCAGCAGGGGACACCTTTCCTACGAGCAGTACTTC. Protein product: CASRGHLSYEQYF.

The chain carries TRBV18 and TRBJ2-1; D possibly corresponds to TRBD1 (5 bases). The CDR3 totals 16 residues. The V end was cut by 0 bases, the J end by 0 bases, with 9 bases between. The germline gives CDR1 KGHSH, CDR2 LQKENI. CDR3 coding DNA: TGTGCCAGCTCACCACCAGGGGTACTCTCCTACAATGAGCAGTTCTTC. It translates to CASSPPGVLSYNEQFF.

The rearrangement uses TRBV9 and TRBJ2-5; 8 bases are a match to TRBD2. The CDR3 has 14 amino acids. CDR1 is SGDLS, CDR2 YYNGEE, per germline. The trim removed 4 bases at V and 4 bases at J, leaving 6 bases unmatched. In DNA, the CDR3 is TGTGCCAGCAGCCACGGGGGGGCCGGAGAGACCCAGTACTTC. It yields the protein CASSHGGAGETQYF.

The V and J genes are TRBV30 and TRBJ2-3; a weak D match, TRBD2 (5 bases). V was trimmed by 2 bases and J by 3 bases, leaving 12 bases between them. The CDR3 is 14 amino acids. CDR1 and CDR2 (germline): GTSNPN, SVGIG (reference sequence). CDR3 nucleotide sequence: TGTGCCTGGAGTTCGCTCGGCGGGACAGATACGCAGTATTTT. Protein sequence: CAWSSLGGTDTQYF. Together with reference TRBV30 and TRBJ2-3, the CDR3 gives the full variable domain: SQTIHQWPATLVQPVGSPLSLECTVEGTSNPNLYWYRQAAGRGLQLLFYSVGIGQISSEVPQNLSASRPQDRQFILSSKKLLLSDSGFYLCAWSSLGGTDTQYFGPGTRLTVL.

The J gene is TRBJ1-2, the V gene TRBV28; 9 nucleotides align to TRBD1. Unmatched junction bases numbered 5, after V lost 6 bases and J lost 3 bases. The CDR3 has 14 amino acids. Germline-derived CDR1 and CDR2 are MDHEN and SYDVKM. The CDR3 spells CASSLGQGHYGYTF. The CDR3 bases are TGTGCCAGCAGCTTGGGACAGGGTCACTATGGCTACACCTTC.

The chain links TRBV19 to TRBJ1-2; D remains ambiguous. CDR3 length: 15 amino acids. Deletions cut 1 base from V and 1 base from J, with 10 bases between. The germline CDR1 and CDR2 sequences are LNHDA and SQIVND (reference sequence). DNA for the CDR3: TGTGCCAGTAGTATAGGGGCCCCACATAACTATGGCTACACCTTC. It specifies CASSIGAPHNYGYTF. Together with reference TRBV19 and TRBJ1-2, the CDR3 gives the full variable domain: DGGITQSPKYLFRKEGQNVTLSCEQNLNHDAMYWYRQDPGQGLRLIYYSQIVNDFQKGDIAEGYSVSREKKESFPLTVTSAQKNPTAFYLCASSIGAPHNYGYTFGSGTRLTVV.

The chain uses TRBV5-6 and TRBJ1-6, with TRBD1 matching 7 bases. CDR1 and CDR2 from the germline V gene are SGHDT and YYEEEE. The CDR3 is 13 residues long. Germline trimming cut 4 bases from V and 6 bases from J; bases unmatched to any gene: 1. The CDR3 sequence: CASSGQVNSPLHF. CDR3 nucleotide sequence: TGTGCCAGCAGCGGACAGGTTAATTCACCCCTCCACTTT.

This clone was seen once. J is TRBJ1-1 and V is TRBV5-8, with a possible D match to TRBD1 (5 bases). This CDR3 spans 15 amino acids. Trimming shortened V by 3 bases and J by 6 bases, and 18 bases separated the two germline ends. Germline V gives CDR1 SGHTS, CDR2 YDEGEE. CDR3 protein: CASSYWRLRGSEAFF. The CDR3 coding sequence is TGTGCCAGCAGCTATTGGCGGTTGCGGGGCTCTGAAGCTTTCTTT.

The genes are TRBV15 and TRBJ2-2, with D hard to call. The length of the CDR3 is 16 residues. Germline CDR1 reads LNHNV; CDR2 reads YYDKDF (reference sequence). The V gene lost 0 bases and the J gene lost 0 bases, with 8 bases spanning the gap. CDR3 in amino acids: CATSRDLLTNTGELFF. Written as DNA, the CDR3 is TGTGCCACCAGCAGAGATCTACTTACGAACACCGGGGAGCTGTTTTTT.

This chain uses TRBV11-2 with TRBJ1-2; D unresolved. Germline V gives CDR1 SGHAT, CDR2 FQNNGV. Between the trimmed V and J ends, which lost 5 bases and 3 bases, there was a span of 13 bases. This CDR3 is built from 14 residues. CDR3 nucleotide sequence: TGTGCCAGCAGCCCGGTCTGGGGAGACTATGGCTACACCTTC. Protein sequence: CASSPVWGDYGYTF.

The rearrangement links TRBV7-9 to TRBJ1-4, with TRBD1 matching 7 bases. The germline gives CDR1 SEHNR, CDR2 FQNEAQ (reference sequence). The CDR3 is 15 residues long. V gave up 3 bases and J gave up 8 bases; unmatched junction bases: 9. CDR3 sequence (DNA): TGTGCCAGCAGCTTGATCTCAGGGGGTAACGAAAAACTGTTTTTT. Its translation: CASSLISGGNEKLFF.

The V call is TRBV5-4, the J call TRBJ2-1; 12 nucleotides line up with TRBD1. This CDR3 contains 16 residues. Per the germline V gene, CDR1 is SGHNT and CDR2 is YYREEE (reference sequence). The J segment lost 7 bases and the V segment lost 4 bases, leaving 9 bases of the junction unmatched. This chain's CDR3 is CASSPGGDRGLNEQFF. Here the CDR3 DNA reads TGTGCCAGCAGCCCCGGGGGGGACAGGGGGCTTAATGAGCAGTTCTTC.